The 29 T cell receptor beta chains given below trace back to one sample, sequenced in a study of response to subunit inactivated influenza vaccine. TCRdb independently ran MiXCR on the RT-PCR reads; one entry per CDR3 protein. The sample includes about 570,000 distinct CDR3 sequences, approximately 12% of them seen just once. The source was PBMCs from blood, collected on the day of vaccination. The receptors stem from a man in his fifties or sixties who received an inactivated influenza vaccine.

CDR3 coding DNA: TGTGCCAGCGGAGGCGGTGTCTCGGAGACCCAGTACTTC. As protein: CASGGGVSETQYF. This chain links TRBV9 with TRBJ2-5; tentatively, D is TRBD2 (5 bases). Germline lookup yields CDR1 SGDLS and CDR2 YYNGEE. Trimming stripped 7 bases from V and 5 bases from J, with 15 bases between. The CDR3 is 13 amino acids.

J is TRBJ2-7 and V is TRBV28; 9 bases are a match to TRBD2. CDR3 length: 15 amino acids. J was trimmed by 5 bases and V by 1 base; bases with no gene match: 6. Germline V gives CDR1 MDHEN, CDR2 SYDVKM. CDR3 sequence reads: CASSLLAGGPNEQYF. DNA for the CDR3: TGTGCCAGCAGTTTATTGGCGGGAGGGCCCAACGAGCAGTACTTC.

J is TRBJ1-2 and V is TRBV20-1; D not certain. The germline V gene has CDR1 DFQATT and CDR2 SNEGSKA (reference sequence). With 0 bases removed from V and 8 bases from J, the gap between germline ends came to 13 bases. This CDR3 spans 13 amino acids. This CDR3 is CSARDLAEGGYTF. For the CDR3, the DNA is TGCAGTGCTAGAGATTTGGCGGAGGGCGGCTACACCTTC.

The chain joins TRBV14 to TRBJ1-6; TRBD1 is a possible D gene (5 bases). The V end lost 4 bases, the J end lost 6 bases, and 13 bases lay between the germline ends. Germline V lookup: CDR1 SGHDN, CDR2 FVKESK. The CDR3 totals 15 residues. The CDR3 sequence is CASSRPGTANSPLHF. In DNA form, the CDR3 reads TGTGCCAGCAGCCGTCCCGGGACGGCTAATTCACCCCTCCACTTT. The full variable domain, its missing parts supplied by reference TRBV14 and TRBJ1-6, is EAGVTQFPSHSVIEKGQTVTLRCDPISGHDNLYWYRRVMGKEIKFLLHFVKESKQDESGMPNNRFLAERTGGTYSTLKVQPAELEDSGVYFCASSRPGTANSPLHFGNGTRLTVT.

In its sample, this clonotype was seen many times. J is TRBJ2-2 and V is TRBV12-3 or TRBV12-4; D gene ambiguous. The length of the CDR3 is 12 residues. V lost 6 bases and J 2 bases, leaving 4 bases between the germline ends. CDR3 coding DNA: TGTGCCAGCAGCCGAAACACCGGGGAGCTGTTTTTT. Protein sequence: CASSRNTGELFF.

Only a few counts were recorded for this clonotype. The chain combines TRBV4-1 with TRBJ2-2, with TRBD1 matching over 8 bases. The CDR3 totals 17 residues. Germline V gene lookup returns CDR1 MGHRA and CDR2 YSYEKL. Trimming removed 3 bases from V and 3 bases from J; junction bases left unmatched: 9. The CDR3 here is CASSQARTGIYTGELFF. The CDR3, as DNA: TGCGCCAGCAGCCAGGCGCGGACAGGGATTTACACCGGGGAGCTGTTTTTT.

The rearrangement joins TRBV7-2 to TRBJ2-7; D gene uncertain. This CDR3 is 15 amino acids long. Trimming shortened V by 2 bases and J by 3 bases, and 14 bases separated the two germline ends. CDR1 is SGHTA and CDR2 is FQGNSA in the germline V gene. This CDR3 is CASSLFSQPNYEQYF. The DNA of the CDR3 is TGTGCCAGCAGCTTATTCTCACAGCCCAACTACGAGCAGTACTTC.

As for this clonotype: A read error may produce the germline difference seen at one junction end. The CDR3 protein is CVSSHELGRGEKLFF. The CDR3 nucleotides read TGTGTCAGCAGCCACGAGCTGGGGAGGGGTGAAAAACTGTTTTTT. The chain uses TRBV7-8 and TRBJ1-4; D may be TRBD1 (5 bases). CDR1 SGHVS and CDR2 FQNEAQ come from the germline V gene. The CDR3 consists of 15 residues.

Written as DNA, the CDR3 is TGTGCCAGCACGCTAGCGGGAGATGTTGAGCAGTTCTTC. This encodes CASTLAGDVEQFF. The chain combines TRBV12-3 or TRBV12-4 with TRBJ2-1, with 10 positions matching TRBD2. Trimming removed 7 bases from V and 9 bases from J; junction bases left unmatched: 6. The CDR3 loop spans 13 amino acids.

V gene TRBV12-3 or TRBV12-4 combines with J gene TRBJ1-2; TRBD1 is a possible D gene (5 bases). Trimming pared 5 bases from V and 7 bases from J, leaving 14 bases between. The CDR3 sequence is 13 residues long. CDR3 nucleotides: TGTGCCAGCAGTCCAATCTGGGGGATTGGCTACACCTTC. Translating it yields CASSPIWGIGYTF.

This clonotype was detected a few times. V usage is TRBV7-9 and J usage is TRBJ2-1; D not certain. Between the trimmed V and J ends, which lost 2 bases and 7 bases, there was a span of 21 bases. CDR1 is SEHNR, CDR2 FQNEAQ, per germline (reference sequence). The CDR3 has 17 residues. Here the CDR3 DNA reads TGTGCCAGCAGCTTACTCCCGCAGCCCTTCACTCGGAATGAGCAGTTCTTC. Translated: CASSLLPQPFTRNEQFF.

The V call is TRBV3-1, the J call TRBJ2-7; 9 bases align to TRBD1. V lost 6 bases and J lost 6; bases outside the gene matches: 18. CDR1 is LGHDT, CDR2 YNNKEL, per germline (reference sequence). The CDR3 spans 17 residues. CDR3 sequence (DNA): TGTGCCAGCAGTCTTAGGGGGACCGGGACAGGGTCTTCCGAGCAGTACTTC. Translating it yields CASSLRGTGTGSSEQYF.

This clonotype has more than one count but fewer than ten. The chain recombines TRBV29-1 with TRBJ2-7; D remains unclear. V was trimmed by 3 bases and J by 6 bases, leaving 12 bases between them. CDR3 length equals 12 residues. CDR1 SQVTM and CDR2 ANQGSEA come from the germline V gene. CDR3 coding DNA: TGCAGCGTTGAGATTGCCGATTTCGAGCAGTACTTC. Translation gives CSVEIADFEQYF.

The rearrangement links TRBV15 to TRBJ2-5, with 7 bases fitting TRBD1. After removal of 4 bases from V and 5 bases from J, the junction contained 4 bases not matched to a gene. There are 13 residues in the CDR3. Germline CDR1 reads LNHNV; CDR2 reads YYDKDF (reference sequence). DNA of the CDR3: TGTGCCACCAGCAAAGGGACAGTGGAGACCCAGTACTTC. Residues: CATSKGTVETQYF.

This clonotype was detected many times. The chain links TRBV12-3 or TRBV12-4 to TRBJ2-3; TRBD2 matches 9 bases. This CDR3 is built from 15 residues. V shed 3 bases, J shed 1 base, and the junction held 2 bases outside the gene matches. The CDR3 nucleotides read TGTGCCAGCAGTTTGACTAGCGGCGGCACAGATACGCAGTATTTT. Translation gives CASSLTSGGTDTQYF.

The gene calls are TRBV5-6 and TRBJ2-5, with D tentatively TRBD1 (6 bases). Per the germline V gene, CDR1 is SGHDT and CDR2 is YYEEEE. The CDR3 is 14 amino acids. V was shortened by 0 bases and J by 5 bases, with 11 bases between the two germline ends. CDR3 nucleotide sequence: TGTGCCAGCAGCTTGGTTGACAGGTCGGAGACCCAGTACTTC. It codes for CASSLVDRSETQYF.

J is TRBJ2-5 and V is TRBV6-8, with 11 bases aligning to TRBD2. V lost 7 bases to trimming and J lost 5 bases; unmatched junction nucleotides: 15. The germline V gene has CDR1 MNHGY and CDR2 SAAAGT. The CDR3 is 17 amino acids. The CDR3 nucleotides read TGTGCCAGCATAAAGGAGGTAGCGGGGGGGCACTCGGAGACCCAGTACTTC. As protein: CASIKEVAGGHSETQYF.

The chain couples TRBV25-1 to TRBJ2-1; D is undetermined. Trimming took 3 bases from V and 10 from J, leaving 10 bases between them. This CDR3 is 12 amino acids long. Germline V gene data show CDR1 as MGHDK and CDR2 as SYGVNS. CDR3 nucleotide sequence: TGTGCCAGCAGTGATTCCGCACCAGAGCAGTTCTTC. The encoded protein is CASSDSAPEQFF.

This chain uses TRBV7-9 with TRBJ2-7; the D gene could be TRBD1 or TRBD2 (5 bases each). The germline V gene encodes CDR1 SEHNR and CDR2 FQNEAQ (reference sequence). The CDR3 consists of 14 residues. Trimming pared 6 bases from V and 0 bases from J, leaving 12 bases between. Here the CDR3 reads CASRRRDGSYEQYF. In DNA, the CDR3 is TGTGCCAGCAGGCGCCGGGACGGCTCCTACGAGCAGTACTTC.

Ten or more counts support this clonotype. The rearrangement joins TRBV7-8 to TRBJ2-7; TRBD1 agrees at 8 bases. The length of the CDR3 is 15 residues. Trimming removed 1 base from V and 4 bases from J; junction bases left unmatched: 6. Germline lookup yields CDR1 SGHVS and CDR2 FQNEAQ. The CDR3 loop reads CASSLGSRGLYEQYF. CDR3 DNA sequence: TGTGCCAGCAGCTTAGGTTCCAGGGGGCTATACGAGCAGTACTTC.

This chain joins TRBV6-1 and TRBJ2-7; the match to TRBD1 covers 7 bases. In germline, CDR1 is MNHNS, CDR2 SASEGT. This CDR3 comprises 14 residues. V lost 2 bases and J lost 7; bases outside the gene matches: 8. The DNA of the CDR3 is TGTGCCAGCAGTGAAATGACAGGGTTCGGGGAGCAGTACTTC. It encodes CASSEMTGFGEQYF.

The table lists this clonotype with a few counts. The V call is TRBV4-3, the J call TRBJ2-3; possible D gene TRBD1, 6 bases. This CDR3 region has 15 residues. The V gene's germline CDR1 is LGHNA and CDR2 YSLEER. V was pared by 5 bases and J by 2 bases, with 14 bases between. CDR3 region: CASSARDTITDTQYF. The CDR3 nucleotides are TGCGCCAGCAGCGCCCGGGACACAATCACAGATACGCAGTATTTT.

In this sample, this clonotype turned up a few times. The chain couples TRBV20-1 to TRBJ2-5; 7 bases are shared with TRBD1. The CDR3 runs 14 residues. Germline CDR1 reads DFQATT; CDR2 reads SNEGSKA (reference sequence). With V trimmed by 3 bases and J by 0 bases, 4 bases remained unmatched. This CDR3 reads CSASFTGDQETQYF. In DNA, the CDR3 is TGCAGTGCTAGTTTTACAGGGGACCAAGAGACCCAGTACTTC.

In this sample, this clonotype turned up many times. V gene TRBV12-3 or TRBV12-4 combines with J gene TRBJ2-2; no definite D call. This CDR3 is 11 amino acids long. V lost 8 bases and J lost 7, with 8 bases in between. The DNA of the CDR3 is TGTGCCAGCCGCTTCGGCGGGGAGCTGTTTTTT. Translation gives CASRFGGELFF.

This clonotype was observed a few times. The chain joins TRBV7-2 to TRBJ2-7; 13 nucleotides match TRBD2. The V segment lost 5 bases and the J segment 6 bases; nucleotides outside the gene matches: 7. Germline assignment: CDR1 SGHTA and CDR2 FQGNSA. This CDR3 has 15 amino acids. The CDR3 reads CASSVGLAGASEQYF. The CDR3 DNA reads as TGTGCCAGCAGCGTCGGACTAGCGGGAGCATCCGAGCAGTACTTC.

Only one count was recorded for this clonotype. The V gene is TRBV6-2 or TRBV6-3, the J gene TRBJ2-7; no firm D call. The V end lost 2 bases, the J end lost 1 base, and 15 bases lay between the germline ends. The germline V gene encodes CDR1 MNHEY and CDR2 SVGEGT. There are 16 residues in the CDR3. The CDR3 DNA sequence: TGTGCCAGCAGTTACAAAGTCCGTCGTATTTCCTACGAGCAGTACTTC. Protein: CASSYKVRRISYEQYF.

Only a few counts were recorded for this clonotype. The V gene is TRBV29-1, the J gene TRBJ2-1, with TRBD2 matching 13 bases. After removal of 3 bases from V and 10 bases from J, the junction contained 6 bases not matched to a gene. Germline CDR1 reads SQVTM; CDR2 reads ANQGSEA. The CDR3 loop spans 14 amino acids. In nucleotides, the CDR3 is TGCAGCGTTGATACTAGCGGGGGGGCATCCGAGCAGTTCTTC. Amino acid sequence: CSVDTSGGASEQFF.

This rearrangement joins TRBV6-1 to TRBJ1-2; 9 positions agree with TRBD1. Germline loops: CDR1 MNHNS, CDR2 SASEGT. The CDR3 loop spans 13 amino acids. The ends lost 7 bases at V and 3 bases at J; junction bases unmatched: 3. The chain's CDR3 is CASKRTGDYGYTF. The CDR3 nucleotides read TGTGCCAGCAAGAGGACAGGGGACTATGGCTACACCTTC.

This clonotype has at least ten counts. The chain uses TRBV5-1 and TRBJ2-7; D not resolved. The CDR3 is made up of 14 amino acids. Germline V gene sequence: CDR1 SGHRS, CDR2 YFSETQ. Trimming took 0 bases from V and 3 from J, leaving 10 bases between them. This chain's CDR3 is CASSLDPDDYEQYF. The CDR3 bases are TGCGCCAGCAGCTTGGATCCTGATGACTACGAGCAGTACTTC.